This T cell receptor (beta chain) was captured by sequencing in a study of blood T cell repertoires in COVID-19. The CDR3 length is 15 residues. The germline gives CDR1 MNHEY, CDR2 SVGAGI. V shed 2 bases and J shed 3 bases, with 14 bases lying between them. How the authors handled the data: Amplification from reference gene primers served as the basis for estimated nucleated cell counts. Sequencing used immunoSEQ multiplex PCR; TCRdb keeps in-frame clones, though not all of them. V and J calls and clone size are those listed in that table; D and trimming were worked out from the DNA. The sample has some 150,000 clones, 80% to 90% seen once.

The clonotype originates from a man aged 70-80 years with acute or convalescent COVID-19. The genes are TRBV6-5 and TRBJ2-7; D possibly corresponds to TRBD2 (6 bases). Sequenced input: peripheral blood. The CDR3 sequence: CASSYLGGEDYEQYF. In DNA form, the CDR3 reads TGTGCCAGCAGTTACCTCGGGGGAGAGGACTACGAGCAGTACTTC.